The TCR beta chain under discussion was sequenced for a study of T-cell memory formation after mild COVID-19. Study-level background: For the most part, TCR clusters were specific to one donor. Notes on the study in general: Later expanders leaned CD4+, whereas day 15 to 85 contracting clones were balanced CD4/CD8. Confirmation was lacking for SARS-CoV-2 specificity of second-wave clones that peaked on day 37.

The sample holds a few counts of this clonotype. Antigen: not known. cDNA libraries for TCR alpha and TCR beta, carrying sample barcodes and UMIs, came from 5'RACE with constant-segment primers. TCRdb fed the 5' RACE reads into MiXCR, producing one record per CDR3 protein. Of 350,000 to 500,000 distinct CDR3 sequences listed, approximately 18% are singletons. The specimen was PBMCs or a T cell subset sorted from them (not recorded which). This clonotype originated in a young man who had mild COVID-19 (a few samples of this study predate the infection). Cell type and time point are not known.

CDR3 amino acids: CASSLHGGSGYEAFF. CDR3 DNA: TGTGCCAGCAGCTTACATGGGGGCTCAGGGTATGAAGCTTTCTTT. The rearrangement links TRBV11-2 to TRBJ1-1, with a possible D match to TRBD1 (6 bases). The V end lost 2 bases, the J end lost 7 bases, and 17 bases lay between the germline ends. CDR3 size: 15 residues. In germline, CDR1 is SGHAT, CDR2 FQNNGV.